This is a list of T cell receptor beta chains from one sample in a study of OX40 agonist ivuxolimab in advanced cancers. Clones were sequenced by immunoSEQ multiplex PCR, and TCRdb holds only the in-frame ones, with some missing. The sample shows 72,000 or so clones, roughly 80% of them seen only once. The sample in question was CD4+ or CD8+ T cells sorted from blood, obtained in a trial of the OX40 agonist ivuxolimab. These receptors were collected from an adult with an advanced solid tumor such as melanoma, head and neck, liver or kidney cancer. Each CDR3 is given with its conserved first and last residue. Each record gives: D gene, J gene, clone size, V gene, CDR3 protein, CDR3 DNA. The D gene is left open where the match is weak. Clone size is given for some rows only: seen once, a few or many times, or a class if the clone is expanded.

- | TRBJ1-2 | - | TRBV5-6 | CASSSQDRYGYTF | TGTGCCAGCAGCTCACAGGATCGCTATGGCTACACCTTC
TRBD1 | TRBJ2-5 | - | TRBV19 | CASSGQGQETQYF | TGTGCCAGTAGCGGACAGGGGCAAGAGACCCAGTACTTC
TRBD1 | TRBJ1-4 | - | TRBV5-1 | CASSGTGIEKLFF | TGCGCCAGCAGCGGGACAGGGATTGAAAAACTGTTTTTT
- | TRBJ2-3 | once | TRBV11-3 | CASSLGLLGSADTQYF | TGTGCCAGCAGCTTAGGACTCCTAGGCTCCGCAGATACGCAGTATTTT
- | TRBJ2-7 | - | TRBV4-1 | CASSHLREGGYEQYF | TGCGCCAGCAGCCATCTCAGGGAAGGGGGATACGAGCAGTACTTC
TRBD1 | TRBJ2-5 | - | TRBV20-1 | CSATQGETQYF | TGCAGTGCTACACAGGGGGAGACCCAGTACTTC
TRBD1 | TRBJ1-4 | - | TRBV30 | CAWSRPGTGNEKLFF | TGTGCCTGGAGTAGACCCGGGACAGGGAATGAAAAACTGTTTTTT
TRBD1 | TRBJ1-1 | - | TRBV27 | CASSQTGGGTEAFF | TGTGCCAGCAGTCAAACAGGGGGAGGGACTGAAGCTTTCTTT
- | TRBJ2-3 | - | TRBV5-4 | CASRRDTDTQYF | TGTGCCAGCCGCCGGGACACAGATACGCAGTATTTT
TRBD2 | TRBJ2-6 | - | TRBV15 | CATSRTSGSGANVLTF | TGTGCCACCAGCAGGACTAGCGGCTCTGGGGCCAACGTCCTGACTTTC
TRBD1 | TRBJ2-1 | - | TRBV4-3 | CASSQNFGGTGANEQFF | TGCGCCAGCAGCCAAAATTTTGGAGGGACAGGGGCGAATGAGCAGTTCTTC
TRBD1 | TRBJ1-1 | - | TRBV2 | CATQGGRDTEAFF | TGTGCCACTCAGGGGGGCAGGGACACTGAAGCTTTCTTT
- | TRBJ2-2 | - | TRBV5-4 | CASSLTLDGTGELFF | TGTGCCAGCAGCTTGACCCTCGACGGGACCGGGGAGCTGTTTTTT